This paragraph reports one T cell receptor (beta chain). Antigen: not known. Treatment defined: oral pan-JAK inhibitor, 5-10 mg twice daily. Individuals with alopecia areata gave both lesional scalp punch biopsies and peripheral blood for collection. RNA was extracted and reverse transcribed into cDNA as the sequencing template. Measured with immunoSEQ multiplex PCR; TCRdb has only the in-frame clones, and not every one. The sample lists under 200,000 clones, roughly 65% occurring once. Trimming took 3 bases from V and 7 from J; bases not matched to a gene: 12. The germline gives CDR1 GTSNPN, CDR2 SVGIG (reference sequence). This CDR3 is built from 14 residues. This entry comes from a study of CD8+ T cells in alopecia areata. Findings and limits, study-wide: Since there was just one nonresponder, nobody can yet say how baseline CD8+ expansion ties to response.

The TCR was taken from a human donor with alopecia areata. Sequencing used CD4+ T cells sorted from blood, obtained at week 4, from a patient treated with tofacitinib. The rearrangement links TRBV30 to TRBJ2-7; 7 nucleotides line up with TRBD1. The CDR3 region has the DNA TGTGCCTGGAGCGGGACAGCGCGTTATGGGGAGCAGTACTTC. This gives the protein CAWSGTARYGEQYF.